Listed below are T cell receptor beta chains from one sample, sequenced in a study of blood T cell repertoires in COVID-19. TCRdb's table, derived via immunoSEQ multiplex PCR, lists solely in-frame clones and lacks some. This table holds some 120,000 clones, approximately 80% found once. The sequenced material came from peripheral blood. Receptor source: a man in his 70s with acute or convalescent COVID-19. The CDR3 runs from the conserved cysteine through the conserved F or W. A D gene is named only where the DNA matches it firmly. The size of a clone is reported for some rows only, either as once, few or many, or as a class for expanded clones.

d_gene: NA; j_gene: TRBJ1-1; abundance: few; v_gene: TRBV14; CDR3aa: CASSQDLLRVEAFF; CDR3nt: TGTGCCAGCAGCCAAGATCTCCTTCGGGTTGAAGCTTTCTTT
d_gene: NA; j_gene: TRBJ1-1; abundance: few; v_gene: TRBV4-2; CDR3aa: CASSQDQGLNAEAFF; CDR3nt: TGTGCCAGCAGCCAAGACCAGGGGTTAAACGCTGAAGCTTTCTTT
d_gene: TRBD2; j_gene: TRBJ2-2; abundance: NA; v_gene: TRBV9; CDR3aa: CASSVSGGNTGELFF; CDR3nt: TGTGCCAGCAGCGTCAGCGGGGGGAACACCGGGGAGCTGTTTTTT
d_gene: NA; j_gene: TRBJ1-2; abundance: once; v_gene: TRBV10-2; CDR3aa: CASSDLQGYGYTF; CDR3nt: TGCGCCAGCAGTGACTTACAGGGCTATGGCTACACCTTC
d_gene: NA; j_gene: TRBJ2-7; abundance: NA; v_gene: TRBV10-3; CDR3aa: CAIGHSYEQYF; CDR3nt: TGTGCCATTGGGCACTCCTACGAGCAGTACTTC
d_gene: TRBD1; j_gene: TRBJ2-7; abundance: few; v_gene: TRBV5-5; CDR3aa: CASSWGQGGEQYF; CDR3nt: TGTGCCAGCAGCTGGGGACAGGGAGGCGAGCAGTACTTC
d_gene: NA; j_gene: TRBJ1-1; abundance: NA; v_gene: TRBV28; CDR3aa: CASVWESPGNTEAFF; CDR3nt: TGTGCCAGCGTTTGGGAGAGCCCTGGGAACACTGAAGCTTTCTTT
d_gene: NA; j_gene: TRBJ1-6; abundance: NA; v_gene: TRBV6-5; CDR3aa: CASSPGPYNSPLHF; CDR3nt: TGTGCCAGCAGCCCAGGGCCCTATAATTCACCCCTCCACTTT
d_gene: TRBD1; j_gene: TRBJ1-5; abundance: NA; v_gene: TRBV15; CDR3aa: CATSGQGYQPQHF; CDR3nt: TGTGCCACCAGCGGACAGGGGTATCAGCCCCAGCATTTT
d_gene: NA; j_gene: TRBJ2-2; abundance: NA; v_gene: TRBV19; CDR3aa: CASKTGNTGELFF; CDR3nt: TGTGCCAGTAAAACAGGGAACACCGGGGAGCTGTTTTTT
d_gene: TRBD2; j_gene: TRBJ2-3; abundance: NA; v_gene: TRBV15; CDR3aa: CATRAGADTQYF; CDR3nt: TGTGCCACCCGGGCGGGGGCAGATACGCAGTATTTT
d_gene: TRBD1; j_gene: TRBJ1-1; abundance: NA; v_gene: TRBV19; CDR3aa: CASSMRGGSAFF; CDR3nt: TGTGCCAGTAGTATGAGAGGGGGCTCAGCTTTCTTT
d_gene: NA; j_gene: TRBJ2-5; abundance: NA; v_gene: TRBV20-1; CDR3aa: CSASGQYVTQYF; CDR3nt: TGCAGTGCTAGTGGGCAGTACGTGACCCAGTACTTC
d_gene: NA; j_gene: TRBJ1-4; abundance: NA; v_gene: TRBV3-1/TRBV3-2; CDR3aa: CASKVNRGEKLFF; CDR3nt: TGTGCCAGCAAGGTTAACAGAGGGGAAAAACTGTTTTTT
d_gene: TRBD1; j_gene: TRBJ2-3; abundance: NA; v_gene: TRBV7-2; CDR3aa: CASSLEGRGLGADTQYF; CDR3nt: TGTGCCAGCAGCTTAGAGGGCAGGGGGCTTGGGGCAGATACGCAGTATTTT
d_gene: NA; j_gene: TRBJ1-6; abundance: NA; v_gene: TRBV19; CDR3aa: CASSYRQELNSPLHF; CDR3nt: TGTGCCAGTAGCTATCGACAGGAGCTCAATTCACCCCTCCACTTT
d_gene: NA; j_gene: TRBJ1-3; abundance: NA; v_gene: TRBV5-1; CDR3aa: CASSLAGRGNTIYF; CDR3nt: TGTGCCAGCAGCTTGGCAGGGCGGGGAAACACCATATATTTT
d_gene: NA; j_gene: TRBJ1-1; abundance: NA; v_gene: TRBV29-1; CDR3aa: CSGSGHLNTEAFF; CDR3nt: TGCAGCGGTTCGGGACACCTGAACACTGAAGCTTTCTTT
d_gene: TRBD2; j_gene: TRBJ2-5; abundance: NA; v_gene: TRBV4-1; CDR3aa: CASSQSGGAVETQYF; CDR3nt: TGCGCCAGCAGCCAAAGCGGGGGGGCCGTCGAGACCCAGTACTTC
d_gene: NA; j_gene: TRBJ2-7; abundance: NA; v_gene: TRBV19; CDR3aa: CASSPTWDTLGQYF; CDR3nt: TGTGCCAGTAGCCCAACCTGGGACACTTTGGGGCAGTACTTC
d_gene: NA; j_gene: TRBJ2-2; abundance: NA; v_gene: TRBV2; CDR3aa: CASKKVQGPGELFF; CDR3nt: TGTGCCAGCAAGAAAGTACAGGGTCCCGGGGAGCTGTTTTTT
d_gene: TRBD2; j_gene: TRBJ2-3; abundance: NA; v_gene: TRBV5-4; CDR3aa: CASSFRGGSNTQYF; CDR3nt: TGTGCCAGCAGCTTCCGCGGGGGGTCGAATACGCAGTATTTT
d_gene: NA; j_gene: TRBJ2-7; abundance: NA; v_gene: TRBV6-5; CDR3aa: CASSATGHEQYF; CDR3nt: TGTGCCAGCAGCGCTACAGGGCACGAGCAGTACTTC
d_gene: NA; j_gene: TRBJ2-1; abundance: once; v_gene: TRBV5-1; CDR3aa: CASSSPRGGTSYNEQFF; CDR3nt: TGCGCCAGCAGCTCGCCCCGTGGAGGGACCTCCTACAATGAGCAGTTCTTC
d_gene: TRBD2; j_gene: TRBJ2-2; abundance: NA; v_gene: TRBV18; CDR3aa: CASSQAGHTGELFF; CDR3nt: TGTGCCAGCTCACAAGCGGGACACACCGGGGAGCTGTTTTTT
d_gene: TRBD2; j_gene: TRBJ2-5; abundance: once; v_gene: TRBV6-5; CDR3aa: CASSPTSGGWETQYF; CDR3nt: TGTGCCAGCAGTCCGACTAGCGGGGGGTGGGAGACCCAGTACTTC
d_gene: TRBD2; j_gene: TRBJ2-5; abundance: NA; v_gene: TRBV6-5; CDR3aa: CASRNRDYQETQYF; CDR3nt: TGTGCCAGCAGGAACCGGGACTATCAAGAGACCCAGTACTTC
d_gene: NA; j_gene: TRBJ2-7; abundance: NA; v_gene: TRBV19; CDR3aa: CASGPNRDTRTYEQYF; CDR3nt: TGTGCCAGTGGACCTAACCGGGACACTAGGACCTACGAGCAGTACTTC
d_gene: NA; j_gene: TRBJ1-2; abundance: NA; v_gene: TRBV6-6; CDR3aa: CASRDTGNGYTF; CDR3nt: TGTGCCAGCAGGGATACAGGGAATGGCTACACCTTC
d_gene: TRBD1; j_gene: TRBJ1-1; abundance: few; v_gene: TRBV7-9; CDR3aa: CASSLQGAHTEAFF; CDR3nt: TGTGCCAGCAGCTTACAGGGGGCACACACTGAAGCTTTCTTT
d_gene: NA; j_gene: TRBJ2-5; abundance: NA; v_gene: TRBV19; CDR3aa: CASSIGRGETQYF; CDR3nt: TGTGCCAGTAGTATAGGTAGAGGGGAGACCCAGTACTTC
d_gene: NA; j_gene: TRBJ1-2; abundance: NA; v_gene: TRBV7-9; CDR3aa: CASSLTGGYTF; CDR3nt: TGTGCCAGCAGCTTAACAGGTGGCTACACCTTC
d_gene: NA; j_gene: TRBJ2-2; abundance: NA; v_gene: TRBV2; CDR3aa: CASTEEVSRATGELFF; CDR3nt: TGTGCCAGCACCGAAGAGGTATCTAGAGCCACCGGGGAGCTGTTTTTT
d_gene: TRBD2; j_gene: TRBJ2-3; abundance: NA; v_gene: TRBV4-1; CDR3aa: CASSQEGPPSGAQYF; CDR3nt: TGCGCCAGCAGCCAAGAAGGGCCCCCCAGCGGGGCGCAGTATTTT
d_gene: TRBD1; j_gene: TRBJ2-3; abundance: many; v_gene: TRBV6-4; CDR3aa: CASSDGTGGADTQYF; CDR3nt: TGTGCCAGCAGTGACGGGACAGGGGGCGCAGATACGCAGTATTTT
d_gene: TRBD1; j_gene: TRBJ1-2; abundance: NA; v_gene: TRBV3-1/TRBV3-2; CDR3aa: CVSSQWDREDYGYTF; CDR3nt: TGTGTCAGCAGCCAATGGGACAGGGAGGATTATGGCTACACCTTC
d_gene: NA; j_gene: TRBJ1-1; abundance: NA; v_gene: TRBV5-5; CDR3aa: CASSAFPGAGEAFF; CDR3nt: TGTGCCAGCAGCGCCTTTCCAGGGGCTGGTGAAGCTTTCTTT
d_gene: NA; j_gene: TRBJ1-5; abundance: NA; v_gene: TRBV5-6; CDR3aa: CASRNQGKNQPQHF; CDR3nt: TGTGCCAGCAGGAACCAGGGTAAAAATCAGCCCCAGCATTTT
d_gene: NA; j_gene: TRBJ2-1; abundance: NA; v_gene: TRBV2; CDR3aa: CASSETRDTSGEQFF; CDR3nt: TGTGCCAGCAGTGAAACTAGGGACACCTCGGGTGAGCAGTTCTTC
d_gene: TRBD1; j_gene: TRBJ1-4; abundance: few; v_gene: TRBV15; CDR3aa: CATSRDGTGYEKLFF; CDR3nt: TGTGCCACCAGCAGAGATGGGACAGGGTATGAAAAACTGTTTTTT
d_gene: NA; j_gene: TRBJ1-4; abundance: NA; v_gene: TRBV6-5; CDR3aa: CASKYQGYEKLFF; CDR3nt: TGTGCCAGCAAGTACCAGGGTTATGAAAAACTGTTTTTT